These 22 T cell receptor beta chains originate from one sample sequenced in a study of graft-versus-host responses after intestinal transplantation. Profiled with immunoSEQ multiplex PCR; TCRdb holds only in-frame clones, not every one. The sample includes over 45,000 clones, 89% of them seen just once. Antigen specificity for these receptors is unknown. The specimen comprised unstimulated CD4+ T cells sorted from spleen or lymph node cells, sampled before transplant. The receptors shown here come from a human donor who was the organ donor for an intestinal transplant.

This chain connects TRBV4-2 to TRBJ2-1, with TRBD2 matching over 14 bases. Germline CDR1 reads LGHNA; CDR2 reads YNFKEQ. The CDR3 runs to 16 residues. V lost 1 base to trimming and J lost 9 bases; unmatched junction nucleotides: 5. In nucleotides, the CDR3 is TGTGCCAGCAGCCAAGTGGGACTAGCGGGAGTGGGTGAGCAGTTCTTC. The encoded protein is CASSQVGLAGVGEQFF.

The gene calls are TRBV28 and TRBJ2-7; 11 nucleotides align to TRBD1. V was clipped by 6 bases and J by 5 bases; unmatched bases: 9. The germline V gene has CDR1 MDHEN and CDR2 SYDVKM. The CDR3 is made up of 15 amino acids. The CDR3 reads CASRSGDRGINEQYF. CDR3 bases: TGTGCCAGCAGGTCGGGGGACAGGGGGATTAACGAGCAGTACTTC.

The V gene is TRBV9, the J gene TRBJ1-5; the D gene is possibly TRBD2 (7 bases). Near its end, the DNA agrees better with TRBJ2-3, so the J call may be wrong. The CDR3 has 15 residues. In germline, CDR1 is SGDLS, CDR2 YYNGEE. The CDR3 protein is CASSVEAGANQPQYF. DNA of the CDR3: TGTGCCAGCAGCGTAGAGGCGGGGGCAAATCAGCCCCAGTATTTT.

The chain is built from TRBV7-9 and TRBJ2-3; a possible D gene is TRBD2 (6 bases). V was clipped by 0 bases and J by 6 bases, with 13 bases between them. The CDR3 sequence is 15 residues long. The V gene's germline CDR1 is SEHNR and CDR2 FQNEAQ (reference sequence). In nucleotides, the CDR3 is TGTGCCAGCAGCTTAGCGAGGGGCGGGACCGATACGCAGTATTTT. Translation: CASSLARGGTDTQYF.

This sequence joins TRBV11-3 and TRBJ2-5; TRBD2 might be the D (6 bases). Germline loops: CDR1 SGHNT, CDR2 YENEEA. Trimming took off 10 bases at V and 2 bases at J, with 17 bases between the two ends. The CDR3 covers 14 residues. The CDR3 nucleotides read TGTGCCATCAACAACCGGGAGCCACAAGAGACCCAGTACTTC. As protein: CAINNREPQETQYF.

The CDR3 DNA is TGCAGCATTTGGGGGCAGAAAATAAACTATGGCTACACCTTC. Translating gives CSIWGQKINYGYTF. The chain employs TRBV29-1 and TRBJ1-2; D might be TRBD1 (6 bases). Germline CDR1 SQVTM, CDR2 ANQGSEA. Trimming took off 8 bases at V and 2 bases at J, with 18 bases between the two ends. This CDR3 is 14 amino acids long.

The chain has TRBV19 and TRBJ1-2; 10 positions match TRBD1. The V gene end was trimmed by 9 bases and the J gene end by 4 bases; junction bases not matched to a gene: 14. The CDR3 covers 16 residues. Germline lookup yields CDR1 LNHDA and CDR2 SQIVND (reference sequence). The chain's CDR3 is CASKRSGTGAFYGYTF. CDR3 nucleotide sequence: TGTGCCAGCAAACGATCGGGGACAGGGGCCTTCTATGGCTACACCTTC.

The V gene is TRBV4-1, the J gene TRBJ2-7; the D gene is possibly TRBD2 (5 bases). CDR1 MGHRA and CDR2 YSYEKL come from the germline V gene. This CDR3 is 16 amino acids long. Trimming pared 6 bases from V and 1 base from J, leaving 19 bases between. CDR3 nucleotide sequence: TGCGCCAGCAGTCAATTGGCCGGGATCCAGTCCTACGAGCAGTACTTC. It is translated as CASSQLAGIQSYEQYF.

V is TRBV6-1 and J is TRBJ2-5, with 8 bases that match TRBD1. This CDR3 is 15 amino acids long. From germline, CDR1 is MNHNS and CDR2 SASEGT. Trimming removed 1 base from V and 5 bases from J; junction bases left unmatched: 6. CDR3 nucleotide sequence: TGTGCCAGCAGTGAAGATGCAGGGGGCATGGAGACCCAGTACTTC. Protein: CASSEDAGGMETQYF.

The chain couples TRBV7-6 to TRBJ1-1, with D possibly being TRBD1 (5 bases). The CDR3 extends over 14 amino acids. V was trimmed by 1 base and J by 5 bases, leaving 11 bases between them. Germline CDR1 reads SGHVS; CDR2 reads FNYEAQ. CDR3 sequence (DNA): TGTGCCAGCAGCTTAGTAGGGGTTTCAACTGAAGCTTTCTTT. It yields the protein CASSLVGVSTEAFF.

Regarding this clone: The missing conserved phenylalanine or tryptophan at the end of this CDR3 makes a read error likely. This chain links TRBV28 with TRBJ1-2; TRBD1 matches at 11 bases. Germline CDR1 and CDR2: MDHEN and SYDVKM. The CDR3 is 13 amino acids. Unmatched junction bases numbered 4, after V lost 6 bases and J lost 7 bases. The CDR3 is CASRRTGGSGYTL. The CDR3 DNA is TGTGCCAGCAGGCGGACAGGGGGCTCTGGCTACACCCTC.

This chain connects TRBV18 to TRBJ2-2, with 7 positions matching TRBD1. This CDR3 spans 15 amino acids. V dropped 3 bases and J dropped 6; count of bases not matched to a gene: 7. Germline values: CDR1 KGHSH, CDR2 LQKENI. CDR3 region: CASSPRQGGAGELFF. The CDR3 nucleotides read TGTGCCAGCTCACCCAGACAGGGTGGGGCCGGGGAGCTGTTTTTT.

V is TRBV9 and J is TRBJ2-2, with no clear D. This CDR3 has 13 amino acids. Germline V lookup: CDR1 SGDLS, CDR2 YYNGEE. V was cut by 0 bases and J by 5 bases, with 5 bases left in between. The CDR3 reads CASSVAETGELFF. The DNA for the CDR3 is TGTGCCAGCAGCGTAGCTGAGACCGGGGAGCTGTTTTTT.

This chain joins TRBV7-6 and TRBJ1-1; a weak D match, TRBD1 (5 bases). Looked up from germline, CDR1 is SGHVS and CDR2 is FNYEAQ. CDR3 length equals 16 residues. V lost 2 bases and J lost 3, with 16 bases in between. CDR3 bases: TGTGCCAGCAGCTTATCCGGGGGGATAAGGGACACTGAAGCTTTCTTT. Translation gives CASSLSGGIRDTEAFF.

V usage is TRBV9 and J usage is TRBJ1-4, with 9 bases lining up with TRBD1. V was clipped by 3 bases and J by 8 bases; unmatched bases: 11. This CDR3 is 16 amino acids long. CDR1 is SGDLS and CDR2 is YYNGEE in the germline V gene. The DNA of the CDR3 is TGTGCCAGCAGCGCTCATAAGACAGGGGGAAACGAAAAACTGTTTTTT. It translates to CASSAHKTGGNEKLFF.

The chain recombines TRBV28 with TRBJ1-3; D gene unclear. V was pared by 2 bases and J by 0 bases, with 8 bases between. The CDR3 runs 15 residues. Germline lookup yields CDR1 MDHEN and CDR2 SYDVKM. CDR3 sequence reads: CASSLPGSSGNTIYF. CDR3 coding DNA: TGTGCCAGCAGTTTACCGGGTAGCTCTGGAAACACCATATATTTT.

The CDR3 protein is CASSVTGYTEAFF. The CDR3 DNA follows: TGTGCCAGCAGTGTCACAGGGTACACTGAAGCTTTCTTT. This chain uses TRBV5-5 with TRBJ1-1; D possibly corresponds to TRBD1 (6 bases). The CDR3 has 13 residues. V was cut by 5 bases and J by 3 bases, with 11 bases left in between. Germline-derived CDR1 and CDR2 are SGHKS and YYEKEE (reference sequence).

CDR3 sequence: CASSGAAPVSTDTQYF. CDR3 in DNA: TGTGCCAGTAGTGGAGCCGCCCCTGTTAGCACAGATACGCAGTATTTT. The chain has TRBV19 and TRBJ2-3; no definite D call. Trimming took off 5 bases at V and 0 bases at J, with 15 bases between the two ends. The CDR3 loop spans 16 amino acids. Germline V gene data show CDR1 as LNHDA and CDR2 as SQIVND (reference sequence).

CDR3 in DNA: TGTGCCAGCAGCTTAAGGGGGGGCACAGATACGCAGTATTTT. It is translated as CASSLRGGTDTQYF. The rearrangement joins TRBV7-3 to TRBJ2-3; maybe TRBD2 (6 bases). This CDR3 has 14 amino acids. The V end lost 1 base, the J end lost 1 base, and 6 bases lay between the germline ends. Looked up from germline, CDR1 is SGHTA and CDR2 is FQGTGA.

The V call is TRBV11-2, the J call TRBJ1-2, with TRBD1 as a possible D gene (5 bases). The CDR3 contains 12 residues. With 3 bases removed from V and 5 bases from J, the gap between germline ends came to 7 bases. Germline V CDR1 and CDR2: SGHAT, FQNNGV. The CDR3 DNA reads TGTGCCAGCAGCTTTGGGACTTATGGCTACACCTTC. Protein sequence: CASSFGTYGYTF.

V is TRBV4-2 and J is TRBJ2-2; D gene uncertain. The germline CDR1 and CDR2 sequences are LGHNA and YNFKEQ. The CDR3 sequence is 13 residues long. V lost 4 bases and J lost 7, with 10 bases in between. As DNA, the CDR3 is TGTGCCAGCAGCCGTGGTTTCGGCGGGGAGCTGTTTTTT. Amino acid sequence: CASSRGFGGELFF.

The chain links TRBV10-3 to TRBJ2-3, with TRBD2 identical over 9 bases. The CDR3 has 18 residues. The germline CDR1 and CDR2 sequences are ENHRY and SYGVKD. The J segment lost 1 base and the V segment lost 4 bases, leaving 12 bases of the junction unmatched. CDR3 residues: CAISGASGEGFGTDTQYF. CDR3 nucleotide sequence: TGTGCCATCAGTGGGGCTAGCGGGGAGGGGTTCGGCACAGATACGCAGTATTTT.